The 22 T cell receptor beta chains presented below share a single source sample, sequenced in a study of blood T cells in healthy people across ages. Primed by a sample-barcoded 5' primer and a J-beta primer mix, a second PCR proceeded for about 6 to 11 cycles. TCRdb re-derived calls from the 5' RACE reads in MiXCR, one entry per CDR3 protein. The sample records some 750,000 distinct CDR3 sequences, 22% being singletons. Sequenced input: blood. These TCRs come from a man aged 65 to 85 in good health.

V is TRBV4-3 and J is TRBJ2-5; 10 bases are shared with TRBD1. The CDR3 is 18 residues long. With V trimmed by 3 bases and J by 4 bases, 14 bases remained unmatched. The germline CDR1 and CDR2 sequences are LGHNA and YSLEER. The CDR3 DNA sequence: TGCGCCAGCAGCCACAGATATGGGCAGACAGGGGGCGTAGAGACCCAGTACTTC. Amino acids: CASSHRYGQTGGVETQYF.

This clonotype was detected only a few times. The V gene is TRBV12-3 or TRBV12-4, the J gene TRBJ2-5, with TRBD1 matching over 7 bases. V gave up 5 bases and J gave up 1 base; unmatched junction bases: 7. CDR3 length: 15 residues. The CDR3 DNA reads TGTGCCAGCAGTCAAAATGACAGGGTCCAAGAGACCCAGTACTTC. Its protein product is CASSQNDRVQETQYF.

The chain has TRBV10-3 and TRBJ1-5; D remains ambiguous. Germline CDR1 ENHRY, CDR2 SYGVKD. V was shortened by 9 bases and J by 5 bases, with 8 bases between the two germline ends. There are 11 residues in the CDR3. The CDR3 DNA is TGTGCCATAGGTCCTGATCAGCCCCAGCATTTT. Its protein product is CAIGPDQPQHF.

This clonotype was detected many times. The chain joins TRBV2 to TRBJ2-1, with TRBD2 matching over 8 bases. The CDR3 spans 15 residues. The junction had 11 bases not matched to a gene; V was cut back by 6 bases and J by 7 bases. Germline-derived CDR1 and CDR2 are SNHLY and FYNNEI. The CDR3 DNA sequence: TGTGCCAGCAGGGCCTTCGGGGGGGCCGAGAATGAGCAGTTCTTC. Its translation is CASRAFGGAENEQFF.

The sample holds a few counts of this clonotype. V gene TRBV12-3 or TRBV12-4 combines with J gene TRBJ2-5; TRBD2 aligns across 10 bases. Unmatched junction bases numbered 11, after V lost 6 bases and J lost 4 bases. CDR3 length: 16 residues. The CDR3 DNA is TGTGCCAGCAGCCCCCCGACTAGCGGGCTTAGAGAGACCCAGTACTTC. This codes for CASSPPTSGLRETQYF.

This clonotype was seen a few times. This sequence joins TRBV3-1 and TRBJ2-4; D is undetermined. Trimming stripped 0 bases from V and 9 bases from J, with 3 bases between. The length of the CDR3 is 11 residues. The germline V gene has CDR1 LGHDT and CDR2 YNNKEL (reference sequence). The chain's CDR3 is CASSQEGIQYF. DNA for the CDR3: TGTGCCAGCAGCCAAGAAGGCATTCAGTACTTC.

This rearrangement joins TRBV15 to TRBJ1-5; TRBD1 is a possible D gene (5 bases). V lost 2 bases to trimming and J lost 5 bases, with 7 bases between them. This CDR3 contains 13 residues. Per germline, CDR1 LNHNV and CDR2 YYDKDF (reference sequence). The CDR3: CATSRSQDQPQHF. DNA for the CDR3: TGTGCCACCAGCAGATCACAGGATCAGCCCCAGCATTTT. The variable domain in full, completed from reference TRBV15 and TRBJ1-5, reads DAMVIQNPRYQVTQFGKPVTLSCSQTLNHNVMYWYQQKSSQAPKLLFHYYDKDFNNEADTPDNFQSRRPNTSFCFLDIRSPGLGDTAMYLCATSRSQDQPQHFGDGTRLSIL.

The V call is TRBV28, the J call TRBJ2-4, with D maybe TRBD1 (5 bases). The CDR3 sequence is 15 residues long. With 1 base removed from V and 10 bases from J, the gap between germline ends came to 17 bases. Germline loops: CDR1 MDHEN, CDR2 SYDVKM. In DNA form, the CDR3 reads TGTGCCAGCAGTTTATCGGTCAGGGCCCTTAGGATTCAGTACTTC. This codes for CASSLSVRALRIQYF.

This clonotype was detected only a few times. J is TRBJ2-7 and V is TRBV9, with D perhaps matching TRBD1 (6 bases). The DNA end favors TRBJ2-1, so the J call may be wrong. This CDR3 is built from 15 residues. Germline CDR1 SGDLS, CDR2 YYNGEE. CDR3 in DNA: TGTGCCAGCAGCGTAGCGACCCAGGGGTACAATGAGCAGTTCTTC. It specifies CASSVATQGYNEQFF.

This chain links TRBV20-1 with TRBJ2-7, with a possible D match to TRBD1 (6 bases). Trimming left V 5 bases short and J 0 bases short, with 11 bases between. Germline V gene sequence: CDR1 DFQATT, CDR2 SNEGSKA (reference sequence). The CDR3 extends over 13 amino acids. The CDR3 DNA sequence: TGCAGTGCTCCCCGGGACAACTCCTACGAGCAGTACTTC. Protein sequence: CSAPRDNSYEQYF.

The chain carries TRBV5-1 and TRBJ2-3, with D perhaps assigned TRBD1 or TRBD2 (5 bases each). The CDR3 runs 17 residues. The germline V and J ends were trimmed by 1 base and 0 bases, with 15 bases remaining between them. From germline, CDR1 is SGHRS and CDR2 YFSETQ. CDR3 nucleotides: TGCGCCAGCAGCTTGTTTACCGGGGCCTCTAGCACAGATACGCAGTATTTT. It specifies CASSLFTGASSTDTQYF.

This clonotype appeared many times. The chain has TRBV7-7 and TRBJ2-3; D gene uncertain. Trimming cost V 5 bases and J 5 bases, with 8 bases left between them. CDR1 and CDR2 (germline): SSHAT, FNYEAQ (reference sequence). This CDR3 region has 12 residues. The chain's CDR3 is CASSRTGDTQYF. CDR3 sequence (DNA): TGTGCCAGCAGCAGGACCGGAGATACGCAGTATTTT.

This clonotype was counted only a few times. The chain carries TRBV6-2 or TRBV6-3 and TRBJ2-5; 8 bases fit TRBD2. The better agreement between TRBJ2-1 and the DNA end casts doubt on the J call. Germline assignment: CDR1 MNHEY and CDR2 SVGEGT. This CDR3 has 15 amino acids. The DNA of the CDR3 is TGTGCCAGCAGCCCACCGGGACTAGATTACAATGAGCAGTTCTTC. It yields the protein CASSPPGLDYNEQFF.

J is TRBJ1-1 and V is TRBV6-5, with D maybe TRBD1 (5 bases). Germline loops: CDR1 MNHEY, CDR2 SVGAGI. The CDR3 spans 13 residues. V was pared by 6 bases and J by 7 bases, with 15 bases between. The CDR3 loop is CASRPGAQGEAFF. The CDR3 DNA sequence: TGTGCCAGCAGACCCGGGGCGCAAGGTGAAGCTTTCTTT.

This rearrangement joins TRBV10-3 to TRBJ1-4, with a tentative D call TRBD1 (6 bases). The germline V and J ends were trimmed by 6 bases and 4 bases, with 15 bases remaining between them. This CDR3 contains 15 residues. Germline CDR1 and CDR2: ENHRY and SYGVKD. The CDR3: CAISVSGQINEKLFF. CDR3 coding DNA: TGTGCCATCAGCGTGTCGGGACAAATTAATGAAAAACTGTTTTTT.

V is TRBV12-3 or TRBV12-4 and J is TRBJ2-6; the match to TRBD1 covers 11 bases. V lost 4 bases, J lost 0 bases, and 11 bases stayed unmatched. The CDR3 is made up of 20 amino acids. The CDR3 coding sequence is TGTGCCAGCAGTTCGTTCGGGGGAGGACAGGGGGCCTCTGGGGCCAACGTCCTGACTTTC. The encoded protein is CASSSFGGGQGASGANVLTF.

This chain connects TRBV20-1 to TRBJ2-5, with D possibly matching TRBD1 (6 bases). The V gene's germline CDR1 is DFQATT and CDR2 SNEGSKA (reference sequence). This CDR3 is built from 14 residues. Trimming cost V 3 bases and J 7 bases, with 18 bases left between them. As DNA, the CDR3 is TGCAGTGCTAGGCGACAGGTTGGGGTGGTGACCCAGTACTTC. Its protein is CSARRQVGVVTQYF.

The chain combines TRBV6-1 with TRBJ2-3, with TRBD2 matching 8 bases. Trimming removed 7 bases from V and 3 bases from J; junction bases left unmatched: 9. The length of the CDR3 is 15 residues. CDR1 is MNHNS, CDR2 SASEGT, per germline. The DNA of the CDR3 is TGTGCCAGCAATCCCCACGCTAGCGGGACAGATACGCAGTATTTT. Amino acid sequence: CASNPHASGTDTQYF.

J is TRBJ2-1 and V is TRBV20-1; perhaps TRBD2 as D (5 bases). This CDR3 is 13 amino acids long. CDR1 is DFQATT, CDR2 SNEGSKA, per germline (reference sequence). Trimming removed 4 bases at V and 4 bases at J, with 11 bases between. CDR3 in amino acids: CSATWTSYNEQFF. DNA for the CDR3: TGCAGTGCTACGTGGACTTCATACAATGAGCAGTTCTTC.

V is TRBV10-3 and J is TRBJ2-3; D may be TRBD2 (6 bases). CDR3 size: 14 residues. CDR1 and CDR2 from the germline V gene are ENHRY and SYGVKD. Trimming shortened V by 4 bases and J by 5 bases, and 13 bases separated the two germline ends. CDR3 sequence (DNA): TGTGCCATCAGTGGTGCGGGAAAGGTAGATACGCAGTATTTT. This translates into CAISGAGKVDTQYF.

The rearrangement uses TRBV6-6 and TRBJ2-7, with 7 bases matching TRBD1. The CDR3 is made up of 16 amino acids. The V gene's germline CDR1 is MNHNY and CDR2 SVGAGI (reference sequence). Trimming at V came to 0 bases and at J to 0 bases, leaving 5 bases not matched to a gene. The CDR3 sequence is CASSYSDRSLSYEQYF. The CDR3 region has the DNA TGTGCCAGCAGTTACTCGGACAGGTCACTCTCCTACGAGCAGTACTTC.

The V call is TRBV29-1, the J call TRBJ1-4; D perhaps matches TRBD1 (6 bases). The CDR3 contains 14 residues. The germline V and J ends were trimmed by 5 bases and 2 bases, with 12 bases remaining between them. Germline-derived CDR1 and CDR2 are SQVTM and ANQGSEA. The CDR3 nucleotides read TGCAGCGTTCAAAGGGGGGTGACTAATGAAAAACTGTTTTTT. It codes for CSVQRGVTNEKLFF.